This T cell receptor (beta chain) was identified in a study of neurological immune-mediated disorders (dated by TCRdb to the late 2010s). Broadly, across the study: The study compared peripheral blood TCR-beta repertoires of HTLV-I-associated myelopathy (HAM/TSP) patients, multiple sclerosis patients and healthy controls using UMI-based sequencing. The 95 to 120 TCR-beta libraries included longitudinal samples, technical triplicates and paired sorted CD4+ and CD8+ T-cell subsets alongside PBMC samples. Of the approximately 65 subjects in the cohort, around 15 were HAM/TSP patients, 34 were multiple sclerosis patients, and about 20 were healthy controls.

For unsorted PBMC libraries, 2 million PBMCs were used after storage in RNAlater at -80 degrees C until RNA extraction. Peripheral blood was subjected to Ficoll-Hypaque density gradient centrifugation to isolate PBMCs, which were then cryopreserved in liquid nitrogen. From the cysteine up to the phenylalanine, the CDR3 has a length of 16 residues. Only the CDR3 part of the read is kept: 48 bases, read in frame from the first base. The germline V gene sets CDR1 to MNHEY and CDR2 to SVGAGI. To synthesize cDNA, template-switch 5'RACE was performed with a primer carrying a 10-nucleotide random unique molecular identifier so that each TCR transcript was tagged. Every sequencing run covered 15-18 subjects and yielded more than 180 million TCR-beta sequences. Total RNA was extracted with the RNeasy kit. The KAPA Real-time Library Amplification kit was used to amplify TCR-beta VDJ regions with primers targeting the TCR constant region and the 5'RACE anchor. A first PCR added sample indexes and Illumina adaptors, and a second PCR then raised library yield. After purification with Ampure beads, the TCR product of roughly 650 bp was size-selected on a 2% E-gel SizeSelection system. Before pooling, libraries had their quality checked on a Bioanalyzer, their concentration measured with Qubit, and their quantity determined with the Kapa Library Quantification kit. Paired-end 2 x 150 bp sequencing of the libraries was performed on an Illumina HiSeq 2500. To increase sequence diversity, about 23-30% phiX was spiked into each library pool. The paper's processing steps were these. Quality-filtered reads were processed with the UMI-based MiGEC pipeline, which removed over 75% of raw TCR sequences during error correction. VDJ genes were aligned to IMGT germline references, and clonotypes were defined by unique CDR3 amino acid sequence plus V-J genes. Clonal expansion, Shannon diversity and CDR3 relatedness were evaluated with VDJtools (CalcPairwiseDistances, ClusterSamples), while phylogenetic trees were built in CLCbio workbench. A clone was classed as expanded if it had 8 or more unique UMIs, a cutoff based on coefficient-of-variation modelling across technical triplicates. Through fastp at Q25 and MiXCR, TCRdb rebuilt clones from the public reads, retaining in-frame beta chains. All rows with the same CDR3 protein become a single entry with the most common DNA and genes. What appears here as the V and J calls and clone size reflects TCRdb's work, not the paper's. The sample data list about 24,000 distinct CDR3 sequences, and 13% of these were observed just once. Roughly 16% of the sample is held by the ten biggest clonotypes.

General findings and caveats noted by the study authors: No identical CDR3 amino acid sequences were found to be shared among expanded clones across subjects, suggesting that TCR-beta repertoires were private in all groups. TCR clonal expansion was highest in HAM/TSP patients and lowest in MS patients, with MS patients falling below even healthy controls.

As regards this clonotype: Its antigen target is currently unknown. At one of its ends the junction is not consistent with the germline gene, which may arise from a read error.

The rearranged chain carries TRBV6-5 and TRBJ2-1, with TRBD2 as a weak D call on 6 bases. The sequence derives from a woman in her forties with HTLV-1-associated myelopathy (HAM/TSP). Sequences were obtained from PBMCs. The CDR3 protein sequence reads: CARSINYGTHNNEKFF. The DNA sequence reads TGTGCCAGAAGTATAAATTACGGGACTCACAACAATGAGAAGTTCTTC.